This T cell receptor beta chain was sequenced during a study of T cells in narcolepsy. Study outcomes and limitations: Healthy controls reportedly lacked the autoreactive clonotypes serially found in patients' blood.

Produced via immunoSEQ multiplex PCR; TCRdb's table is partial and in-frame only. The data contain about 35,000 clones, less than 90% of them seen just once; the ten biggest clones take up 1% to 1.2%. With respect to this clone: Its antigen is as yet unknown.

J gave up 2 bases and V 4 bases, and 5 bases lay outside the gene matches. Per the germline V gene, CDR1 is KGHSH and CDR2 is LQKENI. The CDR3 spans 15 residues. The V gene is TRBV18, the J gene TRBJ2-7; 10 positions agree with TRBD1. Source material: memory (CD45RA-) CD4+ T cells from blood. The receptor comes from a human donor in good health. The CDR3 bases are TGTGCCAGCTCACAGGGACAGGGGAATCCCTACGAGCAGTACTTC. Residues: CASSQGQGNPYEQYF.